Given below is one T cell receptor (beta chain) in context. Its antigen is not known. Sequenced by immunoSEQ multiplex PCR; TCRdb stores in-frame clones only, minus some. The sample comprises some 170,000 clones, 86% of which are singletons, and approximately 5% rests with the top ten. Between the trimmed V and J ends, which lost 10 bases and 6 bases, there was a span of 22 bases. CDR1 is ENHRY and CDR2 is SYGVKD in the germline V gene. The CDR3 spans 14 residues. This sample is part of a study of cytomegalovirus exposure and HLA in healthy donors. Overall study findings and caveats: Cytomegalovirus association was assigned to about 150 TCR beta chains. Published work reported that the classifier diagnosed cytomegalovirus status with high specificity and sensitivity. TCR sequences were mostly rare, though some public TCRs occurred in many donors.

The donors belonged to the approximately 110-subject validation cohort, separate from the roughly 650-subject first cohort. The sequence derives from a woman in her thirties in good health and CMV-seronegative. Specimen: PBMCs. The chain recombines TRBV10-3 with TRBJ2-7, with D possibly matching TRBD2 (5 bases). CDR3 residues: CATPEGDNLPEQYF. The CDR3 DNA reads TGTGCCACCCCCGAGGGAGACAATCTACCCGAGCAGTACTTC.